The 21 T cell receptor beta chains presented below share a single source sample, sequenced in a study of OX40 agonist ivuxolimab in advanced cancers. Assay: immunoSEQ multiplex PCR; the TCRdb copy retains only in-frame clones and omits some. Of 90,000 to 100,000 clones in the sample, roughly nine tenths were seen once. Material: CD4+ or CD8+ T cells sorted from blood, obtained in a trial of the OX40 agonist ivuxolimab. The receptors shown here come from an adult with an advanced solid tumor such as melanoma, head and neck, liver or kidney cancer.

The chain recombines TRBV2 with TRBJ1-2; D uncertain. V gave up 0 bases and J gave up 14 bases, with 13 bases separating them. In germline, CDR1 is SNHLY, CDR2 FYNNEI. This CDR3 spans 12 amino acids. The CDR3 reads CASSEAAYQITF. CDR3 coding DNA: TGTGCCAGCAGTGAAGCGGCTTATCAAATAACCTTC.

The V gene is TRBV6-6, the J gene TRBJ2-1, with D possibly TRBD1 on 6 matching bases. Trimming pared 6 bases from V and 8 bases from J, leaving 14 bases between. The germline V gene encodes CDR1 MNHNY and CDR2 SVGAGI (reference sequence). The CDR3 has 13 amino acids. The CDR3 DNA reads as TGTGCCAGCAGACCACAGGGTATCGATGAGCAGTTCTTC. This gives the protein CASRPQGIDEQFF.

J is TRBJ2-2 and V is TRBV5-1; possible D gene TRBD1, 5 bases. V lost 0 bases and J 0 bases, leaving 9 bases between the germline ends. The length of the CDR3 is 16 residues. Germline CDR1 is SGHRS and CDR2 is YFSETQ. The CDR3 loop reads CASSLAQTANTGELFF. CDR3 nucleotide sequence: TGCGCCAGCAGCTTGGCCCAGACAGCGAACACCGGGGAGCTGTTTTTT.

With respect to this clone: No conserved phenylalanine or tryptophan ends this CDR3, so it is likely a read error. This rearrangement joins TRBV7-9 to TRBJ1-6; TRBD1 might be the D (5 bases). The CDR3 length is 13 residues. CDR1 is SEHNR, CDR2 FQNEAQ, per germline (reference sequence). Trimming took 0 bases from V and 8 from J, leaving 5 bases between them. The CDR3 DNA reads TGTGCCAGCAGCTTAGCAGGGGATTCACCCCTCCACCTT. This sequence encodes CASSLAGDSPLHL.

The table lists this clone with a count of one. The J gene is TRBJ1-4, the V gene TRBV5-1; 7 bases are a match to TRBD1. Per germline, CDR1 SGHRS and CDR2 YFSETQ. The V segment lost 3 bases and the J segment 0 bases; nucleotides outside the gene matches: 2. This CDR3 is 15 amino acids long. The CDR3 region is CASSWDSATNEKLFF. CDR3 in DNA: TGCGCCAGCAGCTGGGACAGTGCAACTAATGAAAAACTGTTTTTT.

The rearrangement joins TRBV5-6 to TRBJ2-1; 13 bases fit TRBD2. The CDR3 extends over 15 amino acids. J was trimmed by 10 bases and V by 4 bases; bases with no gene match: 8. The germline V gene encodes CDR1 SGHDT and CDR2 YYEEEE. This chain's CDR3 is CASSRLAGGRDEQFF. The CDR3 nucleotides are TGTGCCAGCAGCCGACTAGCGGGAGGAAGGGACGAGCAGTTCTTC.

CDR3 nucleotides: TGTGCCAGCAGTGTAAGGGACAGTAGGGAAAAACTGTTTTTT. It yields the protein CASSVRDSREKLFF. V gene TRBV2 combines with J gene TRBJ1-4, with 7 positions matching TRBD1. Germline V lookup: CDR1 SNHLY, CDR2 FYNNEI. The length of the CDR3 is 14 residues. J gave up 8 bases and V 4 bases, and 7 bases lay outside the gene matches.

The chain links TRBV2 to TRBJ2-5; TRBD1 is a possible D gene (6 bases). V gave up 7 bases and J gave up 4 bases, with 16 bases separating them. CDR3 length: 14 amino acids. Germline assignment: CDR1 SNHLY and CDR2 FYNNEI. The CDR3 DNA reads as TGTGCCAGCACTGACAGGCGGGTAGGAGAGACCCAGTACTTC. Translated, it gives CASTDRRVGETQYF.

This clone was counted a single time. The CDR3 DNA follows: TGTGCCAGCAGTCCTGCAGGCTATGGCTACACCTTC. As protein: CASSPAGYGYTF. V is TRBV28 and J is TRBJ1-2, with D unclear. CDR3 length: 12 residues. Germline CDR1 reads MDHEN; CDR2 reads SYDVKM. Trimming left V 5 bases short and J 4 bases short, with 8 bases between.

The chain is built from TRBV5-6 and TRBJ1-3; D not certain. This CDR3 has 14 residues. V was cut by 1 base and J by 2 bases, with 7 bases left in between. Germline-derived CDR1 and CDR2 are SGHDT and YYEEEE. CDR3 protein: CASSLRQAGNTIYF. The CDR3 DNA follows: TGTGCCAGCAGCTTGAGGCAGGCTGGAAACACCATATATTTT. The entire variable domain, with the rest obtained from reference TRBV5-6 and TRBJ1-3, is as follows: DAGVTQSPTHLIKTRGQQVTLRCSPKSGHDTVSWYQQALGQGPQFIFQYYEEEERQRGNFPDRFSGHQFPNYSSELNVNALLLGDSALYLCASSLRQAGNTIYFGEGSWLTVV.

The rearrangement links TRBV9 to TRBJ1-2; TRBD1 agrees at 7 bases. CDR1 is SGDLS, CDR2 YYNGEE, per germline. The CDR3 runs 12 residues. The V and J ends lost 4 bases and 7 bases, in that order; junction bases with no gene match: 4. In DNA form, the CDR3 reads TGTGCCAGCAGCAACCGGGACAGTGGCTACACCTTC. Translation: CASSNRDSGYTF.

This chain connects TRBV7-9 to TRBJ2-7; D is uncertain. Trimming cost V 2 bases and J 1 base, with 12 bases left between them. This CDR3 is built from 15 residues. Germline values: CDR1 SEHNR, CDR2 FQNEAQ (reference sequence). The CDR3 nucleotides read TGTGCCAGCAGCTTATTCGAGGAGACTTCCTACGAGCAGTACGTC. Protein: CASSLFEETSYEQYV.

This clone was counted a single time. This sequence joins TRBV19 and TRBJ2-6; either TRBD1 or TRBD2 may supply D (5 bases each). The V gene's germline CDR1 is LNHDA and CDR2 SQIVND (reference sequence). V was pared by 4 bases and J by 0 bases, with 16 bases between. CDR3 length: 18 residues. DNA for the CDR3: TGTGCCAGTAGTAGGGGACGGGCAGACCTCTCTGGGGCCAACGTCCTGACTTTC. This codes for CASSRGRADLSGANVLTF.

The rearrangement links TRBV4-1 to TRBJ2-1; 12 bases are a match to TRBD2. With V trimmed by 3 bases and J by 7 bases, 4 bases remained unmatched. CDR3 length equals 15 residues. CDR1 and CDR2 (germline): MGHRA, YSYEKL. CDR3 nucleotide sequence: TGCGCCAGCAGCCAGGGACTAGCGGGCGAGAATGAGCAGTTCTTC. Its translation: CASSQGLAGENEQFF.

The CDR3 region is CASSLLGLDTEAFF. CDR3 in DNA: TGTGCCAGCAGCTTATTGGGGTTGGACACTGAAGCTTTCTTT. The chain joins TRBV7-9 to TRBJ1-1; no clear D. The CDR3 length is 14 residues. Looked up from germline, CDR1 is SEHNR and CDR2 is FQNEAQ (reference sequence). The V end lost 2 bases, the J end lost 3 bases, and 10 bases lay between the germline ends.

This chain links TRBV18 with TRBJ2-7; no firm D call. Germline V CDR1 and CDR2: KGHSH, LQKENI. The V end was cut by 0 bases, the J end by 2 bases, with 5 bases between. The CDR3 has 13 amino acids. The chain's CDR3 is CASSPPGTYEQYF. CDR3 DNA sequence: TGTGCCAGCTCACCACCGGGAACCTACGAGCAGTACTTC.

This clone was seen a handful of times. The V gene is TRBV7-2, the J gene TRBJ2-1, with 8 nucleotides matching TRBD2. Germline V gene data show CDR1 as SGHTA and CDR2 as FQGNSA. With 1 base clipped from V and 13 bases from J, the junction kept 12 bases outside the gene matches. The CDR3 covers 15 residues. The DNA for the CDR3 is TGTGCCAGCAGCTTAGACCTAAGCGGGAGCGGATCCCAGTTCTTC. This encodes CASSLDLSGSGSQFF.

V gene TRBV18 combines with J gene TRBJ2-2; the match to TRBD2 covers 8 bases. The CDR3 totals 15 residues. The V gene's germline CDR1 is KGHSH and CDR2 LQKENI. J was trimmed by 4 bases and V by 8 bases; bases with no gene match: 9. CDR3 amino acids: CASRELAESTGELFF. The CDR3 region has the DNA TGTGCCAGCCGAGAACTAGCGGAGAGCACCGGGGAGCTGTTTTTT.

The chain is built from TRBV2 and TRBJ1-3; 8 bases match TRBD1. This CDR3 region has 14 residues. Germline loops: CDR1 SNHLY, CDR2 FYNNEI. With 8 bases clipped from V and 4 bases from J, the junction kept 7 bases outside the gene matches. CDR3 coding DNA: TGTGCCAGCGCAGTACAGGGGGTCGGAAACACCATATATTTT. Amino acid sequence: CASAVQGVGNTIYF. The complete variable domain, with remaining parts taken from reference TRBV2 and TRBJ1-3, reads EPEVTQTPSHQVTQMGQEVILRCVPISNHLYFYWYRQILGQKVEFLVSFYNNEISEKSEIFDDQFSVERPDGSNFTLKIRSTKLEDSAMYFCASAVQGVGNTIYFGEGSWLTVV.

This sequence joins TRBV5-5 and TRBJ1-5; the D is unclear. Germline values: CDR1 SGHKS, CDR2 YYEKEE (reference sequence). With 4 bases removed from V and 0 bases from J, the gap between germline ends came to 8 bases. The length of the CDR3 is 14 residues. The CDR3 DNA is TGTGCCAGCAGCCCTACCTATAGCAATCAGCCCCAGCATTTT. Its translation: CASSPTYSNQPQHF. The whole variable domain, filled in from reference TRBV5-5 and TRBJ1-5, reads DAGVTQSPTHLIKTRGQQVTLRCSPISGHKSVSWYQQVLGQGPQFIFQYYEKEERGRGNFPDRFSARQFPNYSSELNVNALLLGDSALYLCASSPTYSNQPQHFGDGTRLSIL.

As DNA, the CDR3 is TGTGCCAGCAGTTTATCCGGGACTCCACTCAATGAGCAGTTCTTC. Protein: CASSLSGTPLNEQFF. The V and J genes are TRBV28 and TRBJ2-1; D may be TRBD2 (6 bases). The CDR3 is made up of 15 amino acids. Germline CDR1 and CDR2: MDHEN and SYDVKM. Trimming took off 1 base at V and 6 bases at J, with 13 bases between the two ends.